This passage covers 23 T cell receptor beta chains from one sample sequenced in a study of blood T cell repertoires in COVID-19. Produced via immunoSEQ multiplex PCR; TCRdb's table is partial and in-frame only. The sample has 350,000 to 450,000 clones, 85% to 90% seen once; the top ten hold about 3%. Source material: peripheral blood. All receptors derive from a human donor in a cohort sampled during active COVID-19.

The rearrangement uses TRBV30 and TRBJ2-3; TRBD1 matches at 10 bases. The CDR3 has 16 residues. V gave up 1 base and J gave up 4 bases; unmatched junction bases: 8. Germline CDR1 and CDR2: GTSNPN and SVGIG (reference sequence). CDR3 amino acids: CAWSELWDRGSDTQYF. The CDR3 nucleotides are TGTGCCTGGAGTGAACTTTGGGACAGGGGCTCAGATACGCAGTATTTT. Filled out from reference TRBV30 and TRBJ2-3, the complete variable domain reads SQTIHQWPATLVQPVGSPLSLECTVEGTSNPNLYWYRQAAGRGLQLLFYSVGIGQISSEVPQNLSASRPQDRQFILSSKKLLLSDSGFYLCAWSELWDRGSDTQYFGPGTRLTVL.

Ten or more counts support this clone. The V call is TRBV6-5, the J call TRBJ2-2, with 10 bases that match TRBD1. CDR1 and CDR2 from the germline V gene are MNHEY and SVGAGI. The CDR3 is made up of 15 amino acids. With 7 bases clipped from V and 6 bases from J, the junction kept 8 bases outside the gene matches. CDR3 loop: CASTIGQGDAGELFF. For the CDR3, the DNA is TGTGCCAGCACAATCGGACAGGGGGACGCCGGGGAGCTGTTTTTT.

The chain couples TRBV11-2 to TRBJ1-4, with D perhaps TRBD1 (5 bases). CDR3 length: 12 residues. CDR1 SGHAT and CDR2 FQNNGV come from the germline V gene. V was pared by 4 bases and J by 10 bases, with 10 bases between. The CDR3 here is CASSSAGGKLFF. As DNA, the CDR3 is TGTGCCAGCAGCTCTGCGGGGGGAAAACTGTTTTTT.

V is TRBV30 and J is TRBJ2-2; D perhaps matches TRBD2 (5 bases). The CDR3 is 15 amino acids. Per the germline V gene, CDR1 is GTSNPN and CDR2 is SVGIG (reference sequence). The V gene lost 2 bases and the J gene lost 6 bases, with 16 bases spanning the gap. CDR3 in DNA: TGTGCCTGGAGTTGGAACGGGATAGAAGCCGGGGAGCTGTTTTTT. Its translation is CAWSWNGIEAGELFF.

J is TRBJ2-1 and V is TRBV7-2, with no clear D. The CDR3 is 13 amino acids. Germline V gene lookup returns CDR1 SGHTA and CDR2 FQGNSA. V gave up 0 bases and J gave up 5 bases, with 5 bases separating them. The CDR3 is CASSLARDNEQFF. The CDR3, as DNA: TGTGCCAGCAGCTTAGCCCGGGACAATGAGCAGTTCTTC.

V and J are TRBV28 and TRBJ1-2, with D possibly TRBD1 on 5 matching bases. V dropped 5 bases and J dropped 2 bases, with 15 bases sitting between them. Germline V gives CDR1 MDHEN, CDR2 SYDVKM. The CDR3 is made up of 15 amino acids. CDR3 sequence reads: CASSSMTTANYGYTF. In DNA form, the CDR3 reads TGTGCCAGCAGTAGTATGACGACAGCAAACTATGGCTACACCTTC.

The chain is built from TRBV19 and TRBJ2-1, with TRBD2 as a possible D gene (6 bases). The CDR3 runs 13 residues. With 9 bases removed from V and 4 bases from J, the gap between germline ends came to 13 bases. Per the germline V gene, CDR1 is LNHDA and CDR2 is SQIVND (reference sequence). The CDR3 spells CAREEGRYNEQFF. CDR3 coding DNA: TGTGCCAGGGAGGAGGGGCGATACAATGAGCAGTTCTTC.

This clone was detected once. The gene calls are TRBV7-5 and TRBJ1-1; TRBD1 is taken as the D call from the table, unchecked against the DNA. TRBV7-5 is marked as a pseudogene. This CDR3 is built from 20 residues. Here the CDR3 reads CARSRVTGGIKTGPNTEAFF. CDR3 nucleotides: TGTGCCAGAAGCCGCGTGACAGGGGGGATTAAGACCGGGCCGAACACTGAAGCTTTCTTT.

The rearrangement links TRBV29-1 to TRBJ1-5; D is undetermined. Germline V CDR1 and CDR2: SQVTM, ANQGSEA. With 7 bases removed from V and 9 bases from J, the gap between germline ends came to 19 bases. The CDR3 has 13 amino acids. The CDR3 coding sequence is TGCAGCGCCCGTGAACAGATCGATGGGCCCCAGCATTTT. This gives the protein CSAREQIDGPQHF.

The chain uses TRBV4-2 and TRBJ1-6; no definite D call. The V end was cut by 0 bases, the J end by 8 bases, with 14 bases between. Per the germline V gene, CDR1 is LGHNA and CDR2 is YNFKEQ. CDR3 length: 16 residues. The CDR3 sequence is CASSQDLTDGDSPLHF. The CDR3 DNA reads TGTGCCAGCAGCCAAGATCTAACCGATGGAGATTCACCCCTCCACTTT.

V gene TRBV10-3 combines with J gene TRBJ2-5; TRBD2 matches at 7 bases. The CDR3 has 14 amino acids. With 6 bases clipped from V and 5 bases from J, the junction kept 9 bases outside the gene matches. Germline V lookup: CDR1 ENHRY, CDR2 SYGVKD. CDR3 residues: CAIRGGANMETQYF. CDR3 nucleotide sequence: TGTGCCATCAGGGGAGGGGCGAATATGGAGACCCAGTACTTC.

V is TRBV3-1 (or the pseudogene TRBV3-2) and J is TRBJ2-2; 9 nucleotides line up with TRBD1. The CDR3 extends over 15 amino acids. CDR1 and CDR2 from the germline V gene are LGHDT and YNNKEL (reference sequence). Trimming at V came to 4 bases and at J to 4 bases, leaving 4 bases not matched to a gene. CDR3: CASSPRQGGTGELFF. DNA for the CDR3: TGTGCCAGCAGCCCAAGACAGGGGGGCACCGGGGAGCTGTTTTTT.

This clone has only one observation. The chain recombines TRBV5-4 with TRBJ2-7; no firm D call. V lost 2 bases to trimming and J lost 2 bases, with 11 bases between them. Germline V gene data show CDR1 as SGHNT and CDR2 as YYREEE (reference sequence). This CDR3 is 14 amino acids long. The CDR3 loop reads CASSLQTATYEQYF. In DNA, the CDR3 is TGTGCCAGCAGCTTACAGACGGCGACCTACGAGCAGTACTTC.

The J gene is TRBJ1-1, the V gene TRBV5-6, with TRBD1 identical over 10 bases. The V gene's germline CDR1 is SGHDT and CDR2 YYEEEE. The J segment lost 4 bases and the V segment lost 0 bases, leaving 6 bases of the junction unmatched. The CDR3 loop spans 16 amino acids. The chain's CDR3 is CASSLADRGLRTEAFF. CDR3 sequence (DNA): TGTGCCAGCAGCTTGGCCGACAGGGGGCTGCGCACTGAAGCTTTCTTT.

The chain couples TRBV7-8 to TRBJ2-3; 9 bases agree with TRBD2. The V gene end was trimmed by 2 bases and the J gene end by 0 bases; junction bases not matched to a gene: 9. The germline V gene has CDR1 SGHVS and CDR2 FQNEAQ. This CDR3 is 18 amino acids long. Written as DNA, the CDR3 is TGTGCCAGCAGCTTATACTCTAGCGGGGTCTCTAGCACAGATACGCAGTATTTT. As protein: CASSLYSSGVSSTDTQYF.

The V call is TRBV15, the J call TRBJ1-6, with D possibly being TRBD1 (6 bases). V was shortened by 1 base and J by 7 bases, with 11 bases between the two germline ends. CDR1 and CDR2 (germline): LNHNV, YYDKDF (reference sequence). The CDR3 runs 15 residues. This chain's CDR3 is CATSRVQGRNSPLHF. The CDR3 region has the DNA TGTGCCACCAGCAGAGTGCAGGGGCGGAATTCACCCCTCCACTTT. The whole variable domain, filled in from reference TRBV15 and TRBJ1-6, reads DAMVIQNPRYQVTQFGKPVTLSCSQTLNHNVMYWYQQKSSQAPKLLFHYYDKDFNNEADTPDNFQSRRPNTSFCFLDIRSPGLGDTAMYLCATSRVQGRNSPLHFGNGTRLTVT.

This clone has just one count. The CDR3 DNA sequence: TGTGCCAGCAGCTTGGGACTAGCGGGGGCTGGCGGGGATACGCAGTATTTT. This codes for CASSLGLAGAGGDTQYF. This chain uses TRBV5-6 with TRBJ2-3; 12 nucleotides align to TRBD2. The germline gives CDR1 SGHDT, CDR2 YYEEEE. The CDR3 sequence is 17 residues long. Trimming cost V 0 bases and J 6 bases; bases outside gene matches: 8.

V and J are TRBV3-1 (or the pseudogene TRBV3-2) and TRBJ1-6; possibly TRBD1 for D (5 bases). There are 13 residues in the CDR3. Germline V gene data show CDR1 as LGHDT and CDR2 as YNNKEL (reference sequence). V lost 3 bases and J 6 bases, leaving 6 bases between the germline ends. Here the CDR3 DNA reads TGTGCCAGCAGCCAGGGGCTTAATTCACCCCTCCACTTT. Encoded protein: CASSQGLNSPLHF.

V is TRBV6-1 and J is TRBJ2-1; D may be TRBD1 (6 bases). The ends were cut back, 3 bases at V and 6 bases at J, with 24 bases in the middle. From germline, CDR1 is MNHNS and CDR2 SASEGT. The CDR3 contains 18 residues. CDR3 bases: TGTGCCAGCAGTGAGGAGCTCGTCAGTAACAGGGCCTCCAATGAGCAGTTCTTC. It codes for CASSEELVSNRASNEQFF.

This clone has only a few counts. The chain employs TRBV5-4 and TRBJ2-7; D might be TRBD1 (5 bases). Germline loops: CDR1 SGHNT, CDR2 YYREEE (reference sequence). The CDR3 loop spans 15 amino acids. Trimming stripped 0 bases from V and 4 bases from J, with 14 bases between. The CDR3 coding sequence is TGTGCCAGCAGCTTGGTAGGCCAGGGAAAATACGAGCAGTACTTC. Translated, it gives CASSLVGQGKYEQYF.

The chain uses TRBV4-1 and TRBJ2-7, with 8 nucleotides matching TRBD2. Trimming at V came to 2 bases and at J to 3 bases, leaving 6 bases not matched to a gene. The germline V gene has CDR1 MGHRA and CDR2 YSYEKL. CDR3 length: 15 residues. The CDR3 reads CASSQQAGEGYEQYF. Written as DNA, the CDR3 is TGCGCCAGCAGCCAACAAGCGGGAGAAGGCTACGAGCAGTACTTC.

This clone was recorded only once. The chain uses TRBV19 and TRBJ2-3; 10 bases are a match to TRBD2. CDR3 size: 16 residues. Germline CDR1 reads LNHDA; CDR2 reads SQIVND (reference sequence). Unmatched junction bases numbered 8, after V lost 3 bases and J lost 5 bases. The DNA of the CDR3 is TGTGCCAGTAGTATCTCCCGGAGCGGGAGGGGAGATACGCAGTATTTT. Its translation: CASSISRSGRGDTQYF.

The V and J genes are TRBV11-3 and TRBJ2-1; 7 nucleotides align to TRBD2. Germline V CDR1 and CDR2: SGHNT, YENEEA. CDR3 size: 15 residues. The V segment lost 3 bases and the J segment 5 bases; nucleotides outside the gene matches: 7. DNA for the CDR3: TGTGCCAGCAGCTTTGGCCTAGCGGTTGACAATGAGCAGTTCTTC. It yields the protein CASSFGLAVDNEQFF.